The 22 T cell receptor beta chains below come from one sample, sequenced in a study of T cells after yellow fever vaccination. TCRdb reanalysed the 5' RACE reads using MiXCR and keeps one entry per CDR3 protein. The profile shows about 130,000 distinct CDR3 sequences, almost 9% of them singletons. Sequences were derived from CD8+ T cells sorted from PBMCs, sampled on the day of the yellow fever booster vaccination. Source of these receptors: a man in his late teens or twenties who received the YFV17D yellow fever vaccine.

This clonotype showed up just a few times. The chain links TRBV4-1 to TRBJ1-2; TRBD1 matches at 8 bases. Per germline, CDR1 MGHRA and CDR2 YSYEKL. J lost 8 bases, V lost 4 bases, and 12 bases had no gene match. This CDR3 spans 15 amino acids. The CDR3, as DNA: TGCGCCAGCAGCCCTCCGCTGGGGACAGGTATCGGCTACACCTTC. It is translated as CASSPPLGTGIGYTF.

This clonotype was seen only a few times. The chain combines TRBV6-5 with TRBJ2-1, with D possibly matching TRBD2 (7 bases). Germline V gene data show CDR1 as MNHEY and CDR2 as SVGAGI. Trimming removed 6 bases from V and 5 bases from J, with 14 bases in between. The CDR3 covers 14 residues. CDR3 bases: TGTGCCAGCAGCCGAGGGGGGGGCCACAATGAGCAGTTCTTC. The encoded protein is CASSRGGGHNEQFF.

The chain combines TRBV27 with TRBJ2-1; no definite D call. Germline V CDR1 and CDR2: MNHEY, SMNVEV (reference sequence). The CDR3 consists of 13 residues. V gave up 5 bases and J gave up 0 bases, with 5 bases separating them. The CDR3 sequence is CASSLISYNEQFF. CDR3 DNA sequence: TGTGCCAGCAGTCTCATCTCCTACAATGAGCAGTTCTTC.

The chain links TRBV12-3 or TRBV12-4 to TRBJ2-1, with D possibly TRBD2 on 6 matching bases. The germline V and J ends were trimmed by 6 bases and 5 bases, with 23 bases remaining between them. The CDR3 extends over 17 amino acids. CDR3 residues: CASRPPGLSLIDNEQFF. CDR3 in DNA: TGTGCCAGCAGGCCGCCGGGACTGAGCCTGATAGACAATGAGCAGTTCTTC.

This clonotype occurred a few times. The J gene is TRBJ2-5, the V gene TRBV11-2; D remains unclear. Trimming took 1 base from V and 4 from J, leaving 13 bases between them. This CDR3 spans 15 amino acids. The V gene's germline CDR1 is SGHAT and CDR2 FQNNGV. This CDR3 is CASSLVGASGETQYF. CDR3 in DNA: TGTGCCAGCAGCTTAGTTGGCGCTTCTGGAGAGACCCAGTACTTC.

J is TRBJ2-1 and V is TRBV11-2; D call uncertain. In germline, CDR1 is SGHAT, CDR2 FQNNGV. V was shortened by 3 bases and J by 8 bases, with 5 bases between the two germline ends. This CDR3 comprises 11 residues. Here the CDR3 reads CASSFADEQFF. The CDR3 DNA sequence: TGTGCCAGCAGCTTCGCCGATGAGCAGTTCTTC.

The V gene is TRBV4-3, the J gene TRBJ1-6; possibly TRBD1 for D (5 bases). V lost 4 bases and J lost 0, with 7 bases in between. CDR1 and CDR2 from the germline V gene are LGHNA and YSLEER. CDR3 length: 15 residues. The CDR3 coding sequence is TGCGCCAGCAGCCTCGACAGCTCCTATAATTCACCCCTCCACTTT. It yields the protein CASSLDSSYNSPLHF.

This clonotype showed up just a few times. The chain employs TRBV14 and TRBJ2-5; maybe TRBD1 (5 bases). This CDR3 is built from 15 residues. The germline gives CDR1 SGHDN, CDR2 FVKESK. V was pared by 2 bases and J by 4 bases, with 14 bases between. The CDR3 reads CASSQNLRAPETQYF. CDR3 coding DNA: TGTGCCAGCAGCCAAAACCTCAGGGCGCCAGAGACCCAGTACTTC.

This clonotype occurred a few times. This CDR3 is CATSKSRGHNNEQFF. The CDR3 DNA reads TGTGCCACCTCCAAATCGCGGGGGCATAACAATGAGCAGTTCTTC. V gene TRBV15 combines with J gene TRBJ2-1, with D maybe TRBD2 (7 bases). Germline lookup yields CDR1 LNHNV and CDR2 YYDKDF (reference sequence). This CDR3 is 15 amino acids long. The germline V and J ends were trimmed by 8 bases and 5 bases, with 19 bases remaining between them.

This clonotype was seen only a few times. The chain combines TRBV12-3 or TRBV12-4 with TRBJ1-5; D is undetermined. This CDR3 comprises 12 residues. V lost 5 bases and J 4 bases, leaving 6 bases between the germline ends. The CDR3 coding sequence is TGTGCCAGCAGTCCACCAAATCAGCCCCAGCATTTT. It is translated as CASSPPNQPQHF.

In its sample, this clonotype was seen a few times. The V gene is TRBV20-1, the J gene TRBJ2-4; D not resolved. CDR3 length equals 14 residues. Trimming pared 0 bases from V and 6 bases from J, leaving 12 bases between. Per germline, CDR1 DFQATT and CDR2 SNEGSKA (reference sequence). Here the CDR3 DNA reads TGCAGTGCTAGAGAATTTACAGTTGGAAACATTCAGTACTTC. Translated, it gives CSAREFTVGNIQYF.

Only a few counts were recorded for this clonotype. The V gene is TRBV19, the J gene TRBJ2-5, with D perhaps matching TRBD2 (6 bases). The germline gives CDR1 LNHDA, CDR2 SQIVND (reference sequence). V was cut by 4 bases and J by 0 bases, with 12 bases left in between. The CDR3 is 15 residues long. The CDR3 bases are TGTGCCAGTAGTACCCGGACTACGTACCAAGAGACCCAGTACTTC. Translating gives CASSTRTTYQETQYF.

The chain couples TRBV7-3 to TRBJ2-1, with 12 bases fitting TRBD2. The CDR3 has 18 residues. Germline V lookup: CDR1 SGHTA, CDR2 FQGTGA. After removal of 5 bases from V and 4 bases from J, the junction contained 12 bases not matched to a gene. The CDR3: CASSLYARLAGEYNEQFF. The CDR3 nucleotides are TGTGCCAGCAGCCTCTACGCTCGACTAGCGGGGGAGTACAATGAGCAGTTCTTC.

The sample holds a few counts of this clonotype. CDR3 in amino acids: CSVVLQRGDYEQYF. The CDR3 coding sequence is TGCAGCGTTGTGCTCCAGCGGGGGGACTACGAGCAGTACTTC. The chain has TRBV29-1 and TRBJ2-7, with 9 bases that match TRBD2. The trim removed 4 bases at V and 3 bases at J, leaving 7 bases unmatched. The CDR3 spans 14 residues. Looked up from germline, CDR1 is SQVTM and CDR2 is ANQGSEA.

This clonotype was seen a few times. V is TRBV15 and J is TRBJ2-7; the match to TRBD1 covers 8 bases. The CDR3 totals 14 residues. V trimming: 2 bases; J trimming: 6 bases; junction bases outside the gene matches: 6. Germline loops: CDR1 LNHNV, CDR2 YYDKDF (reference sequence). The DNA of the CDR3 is TGTGCCACCAGCAGAACCGGGACAGGAGGCGAGCAGTACGTC. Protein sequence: CATSRTGTGGEQYV.

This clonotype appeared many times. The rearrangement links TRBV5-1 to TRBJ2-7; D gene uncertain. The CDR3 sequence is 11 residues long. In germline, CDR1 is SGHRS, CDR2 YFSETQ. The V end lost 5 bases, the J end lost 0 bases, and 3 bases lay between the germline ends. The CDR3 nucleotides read TGCGCCAGCAGAAACTCCTACGAGCAGTACTTC. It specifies CASRNSYEQYF.

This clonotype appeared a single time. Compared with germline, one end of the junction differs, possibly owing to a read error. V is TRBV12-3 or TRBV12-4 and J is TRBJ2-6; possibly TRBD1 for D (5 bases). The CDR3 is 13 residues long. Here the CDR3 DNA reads TGTGCCAGCAGTTTTTCTGGGGCCAACGTCCGGACTTTC. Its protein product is CASSFSGANVRTF.

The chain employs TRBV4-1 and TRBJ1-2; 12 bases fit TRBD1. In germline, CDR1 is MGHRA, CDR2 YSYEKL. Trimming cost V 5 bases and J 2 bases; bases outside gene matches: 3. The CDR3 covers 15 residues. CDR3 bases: TGCGCCAGCAGCGAGGGGACAGGGGGCAACTATGGCTACACCTTC. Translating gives CASSEGTGGNYGYTF.

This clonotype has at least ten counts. CDR3 amino acids: CASSQDTETQYF. The CDR3 region has the DNA TGTGCCAGCAGCCAAGATACGGAGACCCAGTACTTC. V and J are TRBV3-1 and TRBJ2-5; D not resolved. V was clipped by 0 bases and J by 5 bases, with 4 bases between them. The CDR3 runs 12 residues. The germline gives CDR1 LGHDT, CDR2 YNNKEL (reference sequence).

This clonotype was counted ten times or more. The chain's CDR3 is CASSLLGGADEAFF. The DNA for the CDR3 is TGTGCCAGCAGCCTGCTAGGGGGCGCGGATGAAGCTTTCTTT. The V call is TRBV7-6, the J call TRBJ1-1; 7 nucleotides agree with TRBD1. CDR1 and CDR2 (germline): SGHVS, FNYEAQ. The CDR3 totals 14 residues. V was pared by 5 bases and J by 7 bases, with 10 bases of the junction left unmatched.

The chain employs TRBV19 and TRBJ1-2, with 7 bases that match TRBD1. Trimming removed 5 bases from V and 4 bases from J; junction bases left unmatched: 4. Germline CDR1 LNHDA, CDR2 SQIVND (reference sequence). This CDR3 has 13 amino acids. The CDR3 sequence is CASSHRGTYGYTF. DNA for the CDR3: TGTGCCAGTAGTCACAGGGGTACCTATGGCTACACCTTC.

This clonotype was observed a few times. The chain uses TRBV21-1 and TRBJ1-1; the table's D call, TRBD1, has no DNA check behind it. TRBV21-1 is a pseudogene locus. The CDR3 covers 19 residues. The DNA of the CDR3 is TGTGCCAGCAGCAACCCGGGGGCAGACAGGGGGCGTAGGTACACTGAAGCTTTCTTT. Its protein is CASSNPGADRGRRYTEAFF.